This T cell receptor (beta chain) was retrieved from a study of CD8 T cells in acute hepatitis C reinfection listed by TCRdb under 2021. General notes on the study: This study examined the TCRbeta repertoire of CD8+ T cells that recognize the HCV NS3-1073 epitope, both during acute infection and after viral clearance. Acute samples were obtained within 168 days of the estimated infection date from a few spontaneous resolvers and six or seven chronically infected subjects. Several spontaneous resolvers provided paired acute and follow-up samples. What the work shows at the level of the full study, not this receptor alone: About a dozen public clonotypes were identified irrespective of outcome, and one of the public clonotypes used V04-02/J02-02. Only the TCRbeta chain was sequenced in bulk, so alphabeta pairing of public clonotypes could not be determined. The NS3-1073 specific repertoires were highly diverse, and diversity did not differ significantly among acute resolver, follow-up resolver and acute chronic samples. CDR3 sequences shared with other epitopes were rare, and differing sequencing approaches may have limited exact matching. No follow-up repertoires were available for chronically infected subjects, since NS3-1073 specific cells were too rare to be sorted.

Taken with the paper, the label for time point translates to: acute HCV infection, within 168 days of estimated infection date. The HCV-specific TCR repertoires were analyzed directly ex vivo, and the sequenced cells were not first expanded in vitro. Enrolled in the Montreal Hepatitis C Cohort (HEPCO) in Canada, the donors were people who inject drugs, and these donors were followed every 3 months. Acute primary HCV infection was defined by a positive HCV RNA or antibody test following a negative test within the previous 24 weeks. HCV-specific cells were stained using a PE-labeled tetramer loaded with the NS3 peptide spanning residues 1073-1081. Surface staining used CD3, CD8 and CD45RO antibodies, with an aqua fixable dye to exclude dead cells. The cohort additionally had a handful of subjects who developed chronic infection, which was defined as HCV RNA positivity at 24 weeks. Negative selection by means of the MACS CD8+ T cell Isolation Kit yielded CD8+ T cells from peripheral blood mononuclear cells recovered from cryopreservation by thawing. Sorting of the cells was done on a BD FACSAria II cell sorter.

Genomic DNA was extracted from FACS-sorted cells, and TCRbeta chain sequencing was performed through the commercial immunoSEQ service. The study's own analysis went as follows. ImmunoSEQ Analyzer software v3.0 and R v3.5.1 were used to analyze the repertoire data. Only productive rearrangements were analyzed, because sequences with stop codons or out-of-frame rearrangements were removed. Simpson diversity, Shannon entropy, CDR3 length and nucleotide addition metrics were supplied by the sequencing provider. Clonotypes were categorized by frequency as dominant, sub-dominant, low or lowest abundance, and clonotypes below 0.1% were excluded from most analyses. A CDR3 amino acid clonotype was called public when found in at least two subjects at a cumulative frequency of at least 0.5%. Drawn from immuneACCESS, this table holds only the in-frame rearrangements with V and J called that TCRdb kept. Clones are partly lost; checked studies trace under half to an unresolved V gene and leave the rest unexplained. V, J and clone size are taken as reported in that table, and D and trimming were inferred from the DNA itself. This sample holds a few thousand clones; 35% to 45% were observed only once. 8% to 10% of the sample is in the top ten clones.

Comments on this clone: It has no much larger one-base neighbor in the sample; base qualities were not kept.

The material was HCV NS3-1073 tetramer-sorted CD8+ T cells from PBMCs, obtained during acute infection. The cell subset or site tag for this specimen amounts to: FACS-sorted NS3-1073 tetramer+ CD8+ T cells. The clonotype comes from a man younger than 40 with chronic hepatitis C.

The DNA reads TGTGCCAGCAGCCAAGTCCTCGGGACCTACGAGCAGTACTTC. This encodes CASSQVLGTYEQYF. The chain couples TRBV6-5 to TRBJ2-7; perhaps TRBD2 is the D gene, with 5 bases matching. For CDR1 and CDR2, the germline V gene lists MNHEY and SVGAGI. Cut back by 6 bases and 2 bases, the V and J ends lie 14 bases apart. There are 14 amino acids in the CDR3, from cysteine to phenylalanine inclusive. CDR3 DNA is the only sequence kept; it has 42 bases, read in frame from the first base.